This TCR beta chain is from a study of CD8 T cells in ankylosing spondylitis. The study's findings and limits: Within ankylosing spondylitis blood, a TCR beta motif made up of under 10 highly homologous variants appeared to be characteristic. Reports say disease-linked clones showed up significantly more in matched ankylosing spondylitis synovial fluid. Earlier work had already found some motif variants in reactive arthritis synovial fluid and blood.

The V gene's germline CDR1 is SGHDT and CDR2 YYEEEE. Trimming cost V 3 bases and J 3 bases, with 12 bases left between them. This CDR3 has 14 amino acids. As the method for making TCR beta libraries, quantitative 5'-RACE with molecular barcodes was used. TCRdb re-called the 5' RACE reads with MiXCR, one entry per CDR3 protein. The sample has 270,000 or so distinct CDR3 sequences; 15% to 20% are singletons. Worth noting for this clonotype: The antigen remains unidentified.

This chain joins TRBV5-6 and TRBJ1-1; D may be TRBD1 (5 bases). Sequenced input: blood, either unsorted or a sorted T cell fraction (not recorded which). The sequence derives from a male donor with ankylosing spondylitis or in good health (not recorded which). The CDR3 region is CASSWDQEYTEAFF. DNA of the CDR3: TGTGCCAGCAGCTGGGACCAGGAGTACACTGAAGCTTTCTTT.